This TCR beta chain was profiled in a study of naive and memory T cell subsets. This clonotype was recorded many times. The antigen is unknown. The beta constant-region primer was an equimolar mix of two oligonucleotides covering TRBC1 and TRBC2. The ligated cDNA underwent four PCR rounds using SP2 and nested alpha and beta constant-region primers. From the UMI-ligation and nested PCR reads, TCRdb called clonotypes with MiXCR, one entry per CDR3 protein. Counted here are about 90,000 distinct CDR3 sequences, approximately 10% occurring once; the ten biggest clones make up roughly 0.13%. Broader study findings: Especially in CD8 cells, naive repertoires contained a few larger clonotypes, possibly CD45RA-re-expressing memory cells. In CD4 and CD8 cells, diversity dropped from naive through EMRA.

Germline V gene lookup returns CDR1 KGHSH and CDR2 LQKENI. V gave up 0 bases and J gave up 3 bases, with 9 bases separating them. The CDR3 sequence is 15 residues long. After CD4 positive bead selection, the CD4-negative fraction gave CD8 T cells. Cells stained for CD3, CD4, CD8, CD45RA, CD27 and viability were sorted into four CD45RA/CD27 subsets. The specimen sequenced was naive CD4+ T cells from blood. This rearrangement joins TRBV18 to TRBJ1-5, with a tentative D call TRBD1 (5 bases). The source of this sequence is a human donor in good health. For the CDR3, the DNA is TGTGCCAGCTCACCACCGGGAGGGACCAATCAGCCCCAGCATTTT. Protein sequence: CASSPPGGTNQPQHF.